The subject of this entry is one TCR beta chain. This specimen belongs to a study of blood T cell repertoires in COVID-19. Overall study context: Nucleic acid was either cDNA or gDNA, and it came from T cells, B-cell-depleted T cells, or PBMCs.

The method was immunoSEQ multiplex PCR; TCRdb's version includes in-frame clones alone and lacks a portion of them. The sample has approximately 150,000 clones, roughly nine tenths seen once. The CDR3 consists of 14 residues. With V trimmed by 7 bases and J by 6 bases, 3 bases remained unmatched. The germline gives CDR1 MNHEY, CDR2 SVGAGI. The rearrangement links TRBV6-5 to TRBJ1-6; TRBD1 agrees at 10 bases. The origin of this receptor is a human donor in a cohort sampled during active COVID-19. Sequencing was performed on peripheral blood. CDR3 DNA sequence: TGTGCCAGCACCCGACAGGGGGCTAATTCACCCCTCCACTTT. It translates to CASTRQGANSPLHF.